The present TCR beta chain was sequenced within a study of blood T cells in healthy people across ages. Whole-study results and caveats: Possibly confounding the expanded clonotype changes was the fact that donor CMV status was unknown.

The CDR3 consists of 13 residues. Germline lookup yields CDR1 SEHNR and CDR2 FQNEAQ (reference sequence). Trimming removed 3 bases from V and 4 bases from J, with 9 bases in between. Donors each provided 9.5 to 10 milliliters of peripheral blood. Total RNA was isolated from each sample in quantities of at least 5 micrograms. This clonotype was seen more than once but under ten times. Its target is unknown. Sample-barcoded 5' priming and a J-beta primer mix drove a second PCR of 7 to 11 cycles. Researchers report that each sample yielded at least 2.5 million CDR3-containing paired-end reads. Via MiXCR, TCRdb re-called the 5' RACE reads, giving one row per CDR3 protein. The sample has 550,000 to 650,000 distinct CDR3 sequences; approximately 30% are singletons.

The sequenced material came from blood. The receptor was derived from an elderly woman in good health. The rearrangement links TRBV7-9 to TRBJ1-2, with D perhaps matching TRBD1 (5 bases). CDR3 bases: TGTGCCAGCAGCTTTGAGACAGCCTATGGCTACACCTTC. This gives the protein CASSFETAYGYTF.